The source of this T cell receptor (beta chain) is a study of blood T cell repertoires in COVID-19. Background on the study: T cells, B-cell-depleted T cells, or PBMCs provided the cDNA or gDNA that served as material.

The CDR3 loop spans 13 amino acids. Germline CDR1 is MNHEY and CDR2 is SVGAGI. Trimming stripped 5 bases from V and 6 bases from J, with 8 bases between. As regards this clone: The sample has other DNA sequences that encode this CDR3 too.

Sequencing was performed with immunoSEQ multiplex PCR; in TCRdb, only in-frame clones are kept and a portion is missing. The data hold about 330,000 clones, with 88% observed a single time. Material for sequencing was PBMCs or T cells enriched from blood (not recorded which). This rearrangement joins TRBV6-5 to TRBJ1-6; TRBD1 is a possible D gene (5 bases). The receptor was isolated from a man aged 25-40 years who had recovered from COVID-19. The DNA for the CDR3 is TGTGCCAGCAGTAGACAGAGTAATTCACCCCTCCACTTT. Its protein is CASSRQSNSPLHF.